This T cell receptor (beta chain) appears in the sequencing data of a study of persistence of HIV-infected CD4 T cells. Study background: CD4+ T cells responding to CMV or HIV-1 Gag were isolated. Suppressive ART had lasted a median of roughly 8 years.

For this clone: Its antigen is still unknown.

Trimming pared 3 bases from V and 7 bases from J, leaving 9 bases between. The germline gives CDR1 SGHDN, CDR2 FVKESK. This CDR3 comprises 12 residues. The stimulus was an HIV-1 Gag 15-mer peptide pool, 1 ug/peptide/mL. Memory cells lacking CD40L and CD69 with high CD45RO were sorted. These HIV-1-infected adults initiated suppressive ART in chronic infection. Sequencing used immunoSEQ version 4 in survey mode. Only in-frame clones appear in the TCRdb table, and some are missing; sequencing was by immunoSEQ multiplex PCR. The table records some 58,000 clones, about 77% of them present only once. The specimen was CD4+ T cells sorted from PBMCs after roughly 17-hour stimulation, collected from a patient who received antiretroviral therapy. V usage is TRBV14 and J usage is TRBJ1-2, with D unclear. The clonotype originates from an adult man with HIV who was CMV-seropositive. CDR3: CASSQVTGGYTF. CDR3 nucleotides: TGTGCCAGCAGCCAGGTAACTGGTGGCTACACCTTC. The full variable domain, its missing parts supplied by reference TRBV14 and TRBJ1-2, is EAGVTQFPSHSVIEKGQTVTLRCDPISGHDNLYWYRRVMGKEIKFLLHFVKESKQDESGMPNNRFLAERTGGTYSTLKVQPAELEDSGVYFCASSQVTGGYTFGSGTRLTVV.